One sample yielded the 19 T cell receptor beta chains listed below, sequenced in a study of T cells in Graves' hyperthyroidism and ophthalmopathy. RNA transcripts were the template for amplifying TCR beta CDR3 regions. The HTBI primer set drove a first-round RT-PCR of the TCR CDR3. TCRdb itself ran the multiplex PCR reads through MiXCR, one entry per CDR3 protein. The data hold 30,000 to 40,000 distinct CDR3 sequences, with under 60% observed a single time. The sequenced sample was blood. The receptors stem from a man aged 35-49 years with Graves' ophthalmopathy.

This rearrangement joins TRBV9 to TRBJ2-2; TRBD1 matches at 8 bases. Germline trimming cut 4 bases from V and 7 bases from J; bases unmatched to any gene: 9. Germline CDR1 reads SGDLS; CDR2 reads YYNGEE. The length of the CDR3 is 15 residues. DNA of the CDR3: TGTGCCAGCAGCAACCGGGACAGGTCTTGCGGGGAGCTGTTTTTT. Protein: CASSNRDRSCGELFF.

The rearrangement joins TRBV9 to TRBJ2-3, with 8 bases lining up with TRBD2. The CDR3 runs 18 residues. Unmatched junction bases numbered 13, after V lost 4 bases and J lost 0 bases. Germline values: CDR1 SGDLS, CDR2 YYNGEE. CDR3 nucleotide sequence: TGTGCCAGCAGCAGTAAGGAGATAGCGGGGTCTAGCACAGATACGCAGTATTTT. This codes for CASSSKEIAGSSTDTQYF.

There are many counts of this clonotype. The gene calls are TRBV20-1 and TRBJ2-3; tentative D call: TRBD1 (6 bases). The CDR3 contains 13 residues. Trimming shortened V by 4 bases and J by 0 bases, and 8 bases separated the two germline ends. Per the germline V gene, CDR1 is DFQATT and CDR2 is SNEGSKA (reference sequence). CDR3 residues: CSAMQGSTDTQYF. The DNA for the CDR3 is TGCAGTGCTATGCAGGGGAGCACAGATACGCAGTATTTT.

The rearrangement uses TRBV7-3 and TRBJ2-7, with TRBD2 matching over 9 bases. The CDR3 runs 15 residues. The junction had 1 base not matched to a gene; V was cut back by 0 bases and J by 1 base. Germline CDR1 is SGHTA and CDR2 is FQGTGA. CDR3: CASSLTTSGSYEQYF. Here the CDR3 DNA reads TGTGCCAGCAGCTTAACTACTAGCGGGTCCTACGAGCAGTACTTC.

This clonotype was found a few times. V gene TRBV28 combines with J gene TRBJ2-7; 8 bases fit TRBD2. V was pared by 3 bases and J by 2 bases, with 27 bases of the junction left unmatched. CDR3 length: 22 amino acids. Germline V gene sequence: CDR1 MDHEN, CDR2 SYDVKM. The CDR3 region has the DNA TGTGCCAGCAGTTTGTCCGCGGGCGGTTTTTTGGCGGGAGGTATCCAGACCTACGAGCAGTACTTC. The encoded protein is CASSLSAGGFLAGGIQTYEQYF.

The gene calls are TRBV12-3 or TRBV12-4 and TRBJ2-6, with D hard to call. The CDR3 extends over 21 amino acids. Between the trimmed V and J ends, which lost 3 bases and 0 bases, there was a span of 24 bases. The CDR3 protein is CASSFQGWLFKRNSGANVLTF. The CDR3 nucleotides read TGTGCCAGCAGTTTTCAAGGGTGGCTCTTCAAACGAAACTCTGGGGCCAACGTCCTGACTTTC.

In this sample, this clonotype turned up many times. This sequence joins TRBV6-2 or TRBV6-3 and TRBJ1-4, with TRBD1 matching 9 bases. Germline CDR1 and CDR2: MNHEY and SVGEGT. Trimming at V came to 6 bases and at J to 8 bases, leaving 13 bases not matched to a gene. The CDR3 runs to 16 residues. The CDR3, as DNA: TGTGCCAGCAGGGAGGGGACAGGGAAGGAGCGCGAAAAACTGTTTTTT. Protein: CASREGTGKEREKLFF.

The rearrangement uses TRBV9 and TRBJ2-1; D may be TRBD1 (5 bases). This CDR3 has 14 amino acids. V lost 0 bases and J lost 7, with 11 bases in between. Germline CDR1 SGDLS, CDR2 YYNGEE. The CDR3 protein is CASSVETDVNEQFF. DNA of the CDR3: TGTGCCAGCAGCGTAGAGACAGACGTAAATGAGCAGTTCTTC.

J is TRBJ1-2 and V is TRBV25-1; unclear D gene. V shed 4 bases and J shed 8 bases, with 23 bases lying between them. Germline V CDR1 and CDR2: MGHDK, SYGVNS. This CDR3 has 16 amino acids. CDR3 sequence reads: CASSAEDSTADRGYTF. The CDR3 DNA sequence: TGTGCCAGCAGTGCTGAGGATTCTACCGCAGATCGGGGCTACACCTTC.

This clonotype is a singleton in its sample. This rearrangement joins TRBV5-1 to TRBJ1-5, with D possibly matching TRBD1 (5 bases). V was shortened by 3 bases and J by 7 bases, with 20 bases between the two germline ends. The CDR3 sequence is 16 residues long. Germline V gene sequence: CDR1 SGHRS, CDR2 YFSETQ. The DNA for the CDR3 is TGCGCCAGCAGCTCCGGGACTAGCAGGACTGAGCAGCCCCAGCATTTT. Its translation is CASSSGTSRTEQPQHF.

This clonotype was seen repeatedly, ten times or more. The J gene is TRBJ1-2, the V gene TRBV20-1, with D maybe TRBD1 (5 bases). Trimming removed 6 bases from V and 3 bases from J, with 23 bases in between. This CDR3 spans 16 amino acids. The V gene's germline CDR1 is DFQATT and CDR2 SNEGSKA (reference sequence). This CDR3 reads CSAGPTLKGTDYGYTF. CDR3 in DNA: TGCAGTGCCGGGCCGACCCTCAAAGGGACGGACTATGGCTACACCTTC.

This clonotype was observed at least ten times. V is TRBV4-2 and J is TRBJ2-5, with 9 bases fitting TRBD2. Trimming cost V 0 bases and J 4 bases; bases outside gene matches: 3. Germline V gene lookup returns CDR1 LGHNA and CDR2 YNFKEQ. The CDR3 is 15 amino acids. CDR3 loop: CASSQERGGLETQYF. In nucleotides, the CDR3 is TGTGCCAGCAGCCAAGAGCGGGGGGGCCTAGAGACCCAGTACTTC.

This clonotype has ten or more counts. V gene TRBV4-2 combines with J gene TRBJ2-5; 9 bases align to TRBD2. The CDR3 is 16 amino acids. Germline V gives CDR1 LGHNA, CDR2 YNFKEQ. J gave up 2 bases and V 0 bases, and 4 bases lay outside the gene matches. The CDR3, as DNA: TGTGCCAGCAGCCAAGATCTAGCGGGGCGACAAGAGACCCAGTACTTC. This encodes CASSQDLAGRQETQYF.

Worth noting for this clonotype: The CDR3 end shows no conserved phenylalanine or tryptophan, and so a read error is likely. J is TRBJ2-1 and V is TRBV28; no firm D call. V lost 0 bases to trimming and J lost 4 bases, with 7 bases between them. CDR3 length equals 14 residues. CDR1 is MDHEN, CDR2 SYDVKM, per germline. CDR3 bases: TGTGCCAGCAGTTTATGCACAGCATACAATGAGCAGTTCGTC. Translated, it gives CASSLCTAYNEQFV.

The J gene is TRBJ2-7, the V gene TRBV6-2 or TRBV6-3; 7 bases are shared with TRBD2. The ends lost 11 bases at V and 5 bases at J; junction bases unmatched: 6. Germline CDR1 is MNHEY and CDR2 is SVGEGT. The CDR3 runs 11 residues. The CDR3 reads CASGLVDEQYF. The CDR3, as DNA: TGTGCCTCCGGACTAGTCGACGAGCAGTACTTC.

This clonotype has just one count. At one end, the junction sequence differs from germline, possibly due to a read error. V is TRBV6-2 or TRBV6-3 and J is TRBJ1-5; no firm D call. Germline V lookup: CDR1 MNHEY, CDR2 SVGEGT. The CDR3 length is 12 residues. CDR3 residues: CAGSSYNQPQHF. CDR3 DNA sequence: TGTGCCGGCAGCTCATACAATCAGCCCCAGCATTTT.

This chain links TRBV2 with TRBJ2-5, with D unclear. Trimming cost V 5 bases and J 5 bases, with 18 bases left between them. The CDR3 has 15 residues. CDR1 is SNHLY and CDR2 is FYNNEI in the germline V gene. The CDR3 coding sequence is TGTGCCAGCAGTACCTCTTGGGGTACCGGGGAGACCCAGTACTTC. Amino acids: CASSTSWGTGETQYF.

V is TRBV19 and J is TRBJ1-2; the D gene is possibly TRBD1 (5 bases). This CDR3 is 12 amino acids long. CDR1 and CDR2 from the germline V gene are LNHDA and SQIVND (reference sequence). Trimming cost V 7 bases and J 7 bases, with 13 bases left between them. The DNA of the CDR3 is TGTGCCAGTAAGGGCAGGGCGGCTGGCTACACCTTC. Protein sequence: CASKGRAAGYTF.

On this clonotype itself: One end of the junction is discordant with germline, which a read error may explain. The chain employs TRBV2 and TRBJ2-7; D call uncertain. The V gene's germline CDR1 is SNHLY and CDR2 FYNNEI. The length of the CDR3 is 11 residues. Here the CDR3 reads CASVGWAGQHF. The CDR3 DNA reads TGTGCCAGCGTTGGGTGGGCCGGGCAGCACTTC.